This record covers a single TCR beta chain. Its target is not known. This sample is part of a study of identical twins. General study results and limits: Memory repertoires lacked the insertion deficit that abundant cord blood beta clonotypes showed.

A universal primer site arose from template switching, and cDNA bore unique molecular identifiers. One entry per CDR3 protein, called by TCRdb with MiXCR from the 5' RACE reads. The sample yields 500,000 or so distinct CDR3 sequences, over 12% seen once. The length of the CDR3 is 16 residues. Germline V gives CDR1 ENHRY, CDR2 SYGVKD. Trimming stripped 0 bases from V and 4 bases from J, with 16 bases between. The data also belong to a second study, concerning yellow fever vaccine responses in identical twins.

This chain joins TRBV10-3 and TRBJ2-7; D is possibly TRBD1 or TRBD2 (5 bases each). The sequencing input was CD4+ T cells sorted from blood. This clonotype was sampled from a woman under 30 in good health. The chain's CDR3 is CAISESSGTSIYEQYF. DNA for the CDR3: TGTGCCATCAGTGAGTCGTCTGGGACCTCGATATACGAGCAGTACTTC.